This TCR beta chain originates from a study of cytomegalovirus exposure and HLA in healthy donors. Looking at the study overall: A later analysis reported the same platform for the roughly 110 validation repertoires and the 666 first-cohort repertoires. Overall study findings and caveats: Whilst most TCR sequences proved rare, a subset of public TCRs occurred across many donors.

CDR1 is SEHNR, CDR2 FQNEAQ, per germline (reference sequence). This CDR3 contains 14 residues. V was cut by 1 base and J by 6 bases, with 10 bases left in between. Concerning this clone: Its antigen is not known.

The repertoire was sequenced with immunoSEQ multiplex PCR; TCRdb's copy has only in-frame clones and lacks some. The sample holds 250,000 to 400,000 clones, approximately 88% seen once. The origin of this receptor is a young man in good health and CMV-seronegative. The chain combines TRBV7-9 with TRBJ2-4, with unresolved D. Sequences were obtained from PBMCs. The CDR3 nucleotides read TGTGCCAGCAGCTTAGAGGCAGGTAGAAACATTCAGTACTTC. Protein sequence: CASSLEAGRNIQYF.